The following is a TCR beta chain sequence with its context. This CDR3 comprises 14 residues. Trimming took 4 bases from V and 2 from J, leaving 12 bases between them. CDR1 SGHTA and CDR2 FQGNSA come from the germline V gene. This specimen comes from a study of long-term antiretroviral therapy in people with HIV. Each donor provided at least one pre-ART PBMC sample and at least two post-ART PBMC samples. Without exception, participants with HIV were treated in the United States. Every specimen held between roughly 0.85-11 million cryopreserved PBMC. These were thawed and washed before DNA extraction. An immunoSEQ assay, version v3.0, was performed at survey level. Per sample, sequencing targeted roughly 35,000-55,000 T-cell genomes. Assay used: immunoSEQ multiplex PCR; TCRdb lists only in-frame clones, some missing. Counted here are around 29,000 clones, 70% to 90% occurring once; the ten biggest clones make up 10% to 15%.

The origin of this receptor is a man between 18 and 29 years old with HIV. The sequencing here drew on unsorted PBMCs, taken 1.1 years after starting antiretroviral therapy. The chain is built from TRBV7-2 and TRBJ2-7; D might be TRBD2 (7 bases). CDR3 sequence: CASSYKGGAYEQYF. The CDR3 nucleotides read TGTGCCAGCAGCTACAAAGGGGGGGCCTACGAGCAGTACTTC. The entire variable domain, with the rest obtained from reference TRBV7-2 and TRBJ2-7, is as follows: GAGVSQSPSNKVTEKGKDVELRCDPISGHTALYWYRQSLGQGLEFLIYFQGNSAPDKSGLPSDRFSAERTGGSVSTLTIQRTQQEDSAVYLCASSYKGGAYEQYFGPGTRLTVT.